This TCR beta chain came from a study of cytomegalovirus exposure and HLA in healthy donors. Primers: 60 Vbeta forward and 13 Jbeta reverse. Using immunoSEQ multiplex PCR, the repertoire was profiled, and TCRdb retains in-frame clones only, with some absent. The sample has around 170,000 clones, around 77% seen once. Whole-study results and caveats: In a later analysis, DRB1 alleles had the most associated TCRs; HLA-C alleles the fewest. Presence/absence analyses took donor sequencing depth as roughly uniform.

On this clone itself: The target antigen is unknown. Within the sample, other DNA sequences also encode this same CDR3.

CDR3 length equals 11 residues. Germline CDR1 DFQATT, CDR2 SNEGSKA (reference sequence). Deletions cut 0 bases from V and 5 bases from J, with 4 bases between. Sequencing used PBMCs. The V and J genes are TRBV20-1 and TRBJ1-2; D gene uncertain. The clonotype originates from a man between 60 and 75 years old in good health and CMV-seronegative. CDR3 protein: CSARDSYGYTF. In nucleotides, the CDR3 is TGCAGTGCTAGAGATTCATATGGCTACACCTTC.